This T cell receptor (beta chain) was captured in a study of early stage breast cancer tumors (dated by TCRdb to the late 2010s). For the study in its entirety: Of the approximately 15 invasive breast tumors, roughly 13 were found to be estrogen receptor-positive, progesterone receptor-positive and HER2-negative. About 70% of the 12 ER+/PR+/HER2- tumors were invasive ductal carcinomas, while the other four were invasive lobular carcinomas. On average, each sample got 7.5 to 10-fold read coverage. The samples as a whole yielded a few million detected templates, corresponding to over a million unique clonotypes.

Dicing about 17-55 mg of tumor tissue typically gave a DNA yield of more than 3 ug. The study profiled bulk TCR beta-chain repertoires in matched peripheral blood, tumor and adjacent normal breast tissue taken from some 17 patients with early-stage breast cancer. After resection, visually identified tumor tissue was excised and placed in prechilled RNAlater. Tumor tissue (20-50 mg) was diced and then homogenized with a TissueLyser II in RLTplus buffer containing beta-mercaptoethanol and antifoaming agent. The Qiagen AllPrep DNA/RNA Mini kit was used for genomic DNA extraction. The study at large found these results: Enriched TCRB sequences shared across patients were found to be mostly commonly generated sequences that were unlikely to play an important role in the tumor microenvironment. Chain pairing and functional markers such as CD4, CD8 and FOXP3 were not captured by bulk genomic DNA sequencing of unsorted cells. Around 2.5-fold higher T cell density and higher clonality were observed in tumors than in adjacent normal breast tissue. Repertoires from blood and normal breast were more alike than repertoires from blood and tumor, and in about 90% of the 16 patients, comparing each tissue with blood separated tumor from normal. The small cohort size prevented analysis by tumor subtype.

Comment on this clone: This receptor's antigen is unknown. Qualities for individual bases were not recorded, and no much larger clone is one base off.

Two independent genomic DNA replicates were amplified for each sample, with around 0.5 ug used for blood and about 1.5 ug for tumor or normal breast. TCRB sequencing of genomic DNA was carried out with the ImmunoSeq Intro kit according to the manufacturer's instructions. Multiplex PCR ran approximately 29 cycles with proprietary primers and spike-in control sequences for absolute quantification. Single-end 150-bp reads were used to sequence an 87-bp fragment spanning the CDR3 and the flanking V and J genes. Seven samples, with two replicates for each sample, were multiplexed per lane of an Illumina MiSeq using version 3.0 chemistry. From the authors' description of their analysis: Raw data were processed with the vendor's proprietary pipeline, and both replicates were merged into a single result per sample. Clonotypes were defined as productive rearrangements sharing the V-gene family, CDR3 amino acid sequence and J-gene segment. To compute clonality, the normalized Shannon entropy (Pielou evenness) of TCRB abundances was subtracted from 1. To estimate T cell density, the total number of templates was divided by the input cell count, which was inferred from how much DNA went in. Total repertoire diversity and clonality were estimated with Recon using default parameters. A clonotype was considered tumor-enriched if its abundance in tumor exceeded 0.1% and was at least 32-fold higher than its abundance in normal breast. What TCRdb holds here is the immuneACCESS table cut down to in-frame rearrangements. Part of the clones is not present; checked against another copy, under half of the missing clones reflect an unresolved V gene, and the others are unexplained. That table gives V, J and clone size, and the DNA gave D and trimming. This sample has about 9,600 clones in its table, and approximately 70% of those were observed once. The ten largest account for about 7% of the sample.

The CDR3 runs 12 amino acids, cysteine and phenylalanine included. Only the CDR3 DNA is retained, 36 bases long and in frame from the first base. CDR1 and CDR2 are drawn from the germline V gene: MDHEN, SYDVKM. Trimming at the junction amounts to 5 bases on V and 8 bases on J, and the germline ends lie 12 bases apart. The chain links TRBV28 with TRBJ1-1; the D gene is unclear. Sequencing used breast tumor tissue. This clonotype was sampled from a person aged 45 to 60 with breast cancer. The CDR3 corresponds to CASSPRVVEAFF. In nucleotide form, the sequence is TGTGCCAGCAGTCCCCGCGTCGTAGAAGCTTTCTTT.